These T cell receptor beta chains were read from a single sample in a study of T cell repertoires in cytomegalovirus infection. TCRdb analysed the reads with MiXCR anew, one entry per CDR3 protein. The sample has 150,000 to 200,000 distinct CDR3 sequences; roughly 21% are singletons. Their antigens are not known. Sequenced material: CD8+ T cells from cultured PBMCs, taken from culture after CMV antigen stimulation. Every receptor here comes from a human donor in good health (CMV status not recorded). Some clones in this sample may be carry-over from other donors' samples. Each CDR3 is given with its conserved first and last residue. Each record gives: D gene, V gene, J gene, clone size, CDR3 DNA, CDR3 protein. A D gene is named only where the DNA matches it firmly. The size of a clone is reported for some rows only, either as once, few or many, or as a class for expanded clones.

>-|TRBV12-3/TRBV12-4|TRBJ1-2|few
TGTGCCAGCAGAGATACAGGTTTCTATGGCTACACCTTC
CASRDTGFYGYTF
>-|TRBV7-6|TRBJ1-1|-
TGTGCCAGCAGCCTCCCCGGTGAAGGGGCCCTAACGAACACTGAAGCTTTCTTT
CASSLPGEGALTNTEAFF
>-|TRBV29-1|TRBJ1-2|-
TGCAGCGTTGAGGGTATGGCGGAAGACCTTAACTATGGCTACACCTTC
CSVEGMAEDLNYGYTF
>-|TRBV6-1|TRBJ1-4|-
TGTGCCAGCAAAACGGGACATGCAACTAATGAAAAACTGTTTTTT
CASKTGHATNEKLFF
>TRBD1|TRBV12-3/TRBV12-4|TRBJ1-1|few
TGTGCCAGCAGGGGACAGGGGGCGAAGTACACTGAAGCTTTCTTT
CASRGQGAKYTEAFF
>-|TRBV4-3|TRBJ2-3|-
TGCGCCAGCAGCCAAGATCCGGGACGCGGAGTATTAGATACGCAGTATTTT
CASSQDPGRGVLDTQYF
>TRBD1|TRBV7-2|TRBJ2-4|-
TGTGCCAGCAGCTTACAATGGGACAGGGGGCGCCGGGGCCCCGACTTC
CASSLQWDRGRRGPDF
>-|TRBV6-1|TRBJ1-6|few
TGTGCCAGCAAGTCGTCTACCCGGACAGACAGCTCCTATAATTCACCCCTCCACTTT
CASKSSTRTDSSYNSPLHF
>TRBD1|TRBV11-2|TRBJ2-7|-
TGTGCCAGCAGCTTCACAGGGGTATCCTACGAGCAGTACTTC
CASSFTGVSYEQYF
>TRBD1|TRBV12-3/TRBV12-4|TRBJ1-1|medium-sized
TGTGCCAGCAGTTTAAGCGGAACAGGGGGCACTGAAGCTTTCTTT
CASSLSGTGGTEAFF
>-|TRBV7-2|TRBJ2-7|-
TGTGCCAGCAGCTTCTGGGCGGGGACTCACTACGAGCAGTACTTC
CASSFWAGTHYEQYF
>-|TRBV11-2|TRBJ2-1|few
TGTGCCAGCAGCTTTCGCCCGGGATTTCCAAACAATGAGCAGTTCTTC
CASSFRPGFPNNEQFF
>-|TRBV7-8|TRBJ2-6|few
TGTGCCAGCAGCTTAGATCTAGACCCAAACTCTGGGGCCAACGTCCTGACTTTC
CASSLDLDPNSGANVLTF
>-|TRBV11-2|TRBJ2-3|-
TGTGCCAGCAGAGCGGGCCCGGATACGCAGTATTTT
CASRAGPDTQYF
>-|TRBV12-3/TRBV12-4|TRBJ2-4|few
TGTGCCAGCAGTTTAGGGACATCTAAAAACATTCAGTACTTC
CASSLGTSKNIQYF
>-|TRBV28|TRBJ2-2|-
TGTGCCAGCAGTAGCCAAGTCCGGGACGGGAACACCGGGGAGCTGTTTTTT
CASSSQVRDGNTGELFF
>TRBD2|TRBV7-2|TRBJ2-3|-
TGTGCCAGCAGCGCTCCCCTTAGCGGCGGGAGGAACACAGATACGCAGTATTTT
CASSAPLSGGRNTDTQYF
>TRBD1|TRBV6-2/TRBV6-3|TRBJ1-2|few
TGTGCCAGCAGCAACGGGGACAGACCTAACTATGGCTACACCTTC
CASSNGDRPNYGYTF
>TRBD1|TRBV7-2|TRBJ2-7|few
TGTGCCGTCCGACAGGGGGACAACGAGCAGTACTTC
CAVRQGDNEQYF
>-|TRBV9|TRBJ1-2|-
TGTGCCAGCAGCGTTGGTGACGGTAACTATGGCTACACCTTC
CASSVGDGNYGYTF
>-|TRBV9|TRBJ1-5|-
TGTGCCAGCAGCGTAACCGGGGCGAGCAATCAGCCCCAGCATTTT
CASSVTGASNQPQHF
>-|TRBV28|TRBJ1-4|-
TGTGCCAGCAGTACTTTAGTAGCGGGGCTGGGAGAAAAACTGTTTTTT
CASSTLVAGLGEKLFF
>-|TRBV7-2|TRBJ2-7|few
TGTGCCAGCAGCTTCCCGGGACGGTACTACGAGCAGTACTTC
CASSFPGRYYEQYF
>-|TRBV6-6|TRBJ2-7|-
TGTGCCAGCAGTTTAATCGGGAACGAGCAGTACTTC
CASSLIGNEQYF
>-|TRBV7-2|TRBJ1-5|-
TGTGCCAGCAGTCAACTCAGGGCCAATCAGCCCCAGCATTTT
CASSQLRANQPQHF
>TRBD1|TRBV7-2|TRBJ1-5|-
TGTGCCAGCAGTCAGGGACAGGGAGTACCCTATAGCAATCAGCCCCAGCATTTT
CASSQGQGVPYSNQPQHF
>-|TRBV6-2/TRBV6-3|TRBJ1-2|few
TGTGCCAGCACTCTCTCACTCACGGACGTTAACAGAAAAGCTAACTATGGCTACACCTTC
CASTLSLTDVNRKANYGYTF
>-|TRBV15|TRBJ1-2|-
TGTGCCACCAGCAGAGATCGGGATTTCTATGGCTACACCTTC
CATSRDRDFYGYTF
>-|TRBV7-2|TRBJ1-5|-
TGTGCCAGCAGTAATTATCAGGCTTATCAGCCCCAGCATTTT
CASSNYQAYQPQHF
>-|TRBV28|TRBJ2-7|few
TGTGCCAGCAGTTTCAGCGAGCAGTACTTC
CASSFSEQYF
>-|TRBV7-9|TRBJ1-1|-
TGTGCCAGCAGCTGGTCCACACGGAGTGAAGCTTTCTTT
CASSWSTRSEAFF
>TRBD1|TRBV7-9|TRBJ2-4|-
TGTGCCAGCAGCTTAGCGACAGGGCCACCCAAAAACATTCAGTACTTC
CASSLATGPPKNIQYF
>TRBD2|TRBV7-6|TRBJ2-5|-
TGTGCCAGCAGCTTGGGCGTAGCGGGGGAAACGCAAGAGACCCAGTACTTC
CASSLGVAGETQETQYF
>-|TRBV10-1|TRBJ2-7|-
TGCGCCAGCAGCCCCGGGACGGAGGACCACGAGCAGTACTTC
CASSPGTEDHEQYF
>TRBD1|TRBV6-1|TRBJ2-7|few
TGTGCCAGCAAGGACAGGACCCATTACGAGCAGTACTTC
CASKDRTHYEQYF
>TRBD1|TRBV7-9|TRBJ2-1|-
TGTGCCAGCACCGGACAGGGTTCGGGCAATGAGCAGTTCTTC
CASTGQGSGNEQFF
>TRBD1|TRBV10-3|TRBJ2-7|few
TGTGCCATCAGTGAGGAAGGGACAGCAAACTACGAGCAGTACTTC
CAISEEGTANYEQYF
>TRBD2|TRBV7-2|TRBJ2-7|-
TGTGCCAGCAGCTTAGAAAGGCCTCTAGCGGGAGTCTACGAGCAGTACTTC
CASSLERPLAGVYEQYF
>TRBD1|TRBV7-6|TRBJ2-7|-
TGTGCCAGCAGCAAGGGGGCAGGGGCTTTCTCCTACGAGCAGTACTTC
CASSKGAGAFSYEQYF
>-|TRBV2|TRBJ2-7|-
TGTGCCAGCAGTGACCCCCGGGGAGGGGGCGCCTACGAGCAGTACTTC
CASSDPRGGGAYEQYF
>TRBD1|TRBV4-3|TRBJ1-6|few
TGCGCCAGCAGCGATGGGACAGGTGGTAATAATTCACCCCTCCACTTT
CASSDGTGGNNSPLHF
>-|TRBV6-5|TRBJ2-1|-
TGTGCCAGCAGTGCCTCGGACTGGCATGAGCAGTTCTTC
CASSASDWHEQFF
>TRBD2|TRBV7-9|TRBJ2-1|-
TGTGCCAGCAGCCCTAGCGCTAGCGGGGGCCCGTCTTGGGATGAGCAGTTCTTC
CASSPSASGGPSWDEQFF
>-|TRBV7-6|TRBJ1-5|-
TGTGCCAGCAGCTTCGATCAGGGGCTCAATCAGCCCCAGCATTTT
CASSFDQGLNQPQHF
>TRBD1|TRBV7-6|TRBJ1-6|-
TGTGCCAGCAGCAACCGACCCGGGACAGGGGAAAATTCACCCCTCCACTTT
CASSNRPGTGENSPLHF
>-|TRBV4-3|TRBJ2-2|-
TGCGCCAGCAGCCAAGATCCGGGGGCCGGGGAGCTGTTTTTT
CASSQDPGAGELFF
>-|TRBV6-4|TRBJ2-1|many
TGTGCCAGCAGTGACTCGGGGGATTACAATGAGCAGTTCTTC
CASSDSGDYNEQFF
>-|TRBV7-6|TRBJ2-7|many
TGTGCCAGCAGCTTAGGACAGCCCTACGAGCAGTACTTC
CASSLGQPYEQYF
>TRBD1|TRBV5-1|TRBJ2-1|-
TGCGCCAGCAGCTCTTGGACAGGGGAAGATGAGCAGTTCTTC
CASSSWTGEDEQFF
>-|TRBV12-3/TRBV12-4|TRBJ1-2|few
TGTGCCAGCAGTTTTTCTTTGGCAGGGTTTAACTATGGCTACACCTTC
CASSFSLAGFNYGYTF
>TRBD2|TRBV6-5|TRBJ2-3|once
TGTGCCAGCAGTTACTCGAGTCTCACGGGGGGGGCCGAGGATACGCAGTATTTT
CASSYSSLTGGAEDTQYF
>-|TRBV7-2|TRBJ2-7|few
TGTGCCAGCAGCTTACCAGGCGTCACCTACGAGCAGTACTTC
CASSLPGVTYEQYF
>-|TRBV7-8|TRBJ2-3|few
TGTGCCAGCAGCACACCCACAGGGAAAGATACGCAGTATTTT
CASSTPTGKDTQYF
>-|TRBV29-1|TRBJ1-1|-
TGCAGCGTTGCCGAGAGATACACTGAAGCTTTCTTT
CSVAERYTEAFF